A single sample is the source of the 11 T cell receptor beta chains below, sequenced in a study of cytomegalovirus exposure and HLA in healthy donors. The primer mix had 60 Vbeta and 13 Jbeta primers. TCRdb's table, derived via immunoSEQ multiplex PCR, lists solely in-frame clones and lacks some. In the table there are 100,000 to 130,000 clones, roughly four fifths of which are singletons. Material: PBMCs. Every receptor here comes from a man between 18 and 35 years old in good health and CMV-seronegative.

The chain carries TRBV5-1 and TRBJ2-3, with 8 bases matching TRBD2. Germline V gene data show CDR1 as SGHRS and CDR2 as YFSETQ. The CDR3 is 16 amino acids. The V and J ends lost 1 base and 4 bases, in that order; junction bases with no gene match: 8. The CDR3 DNA follows: TGCGCCAGCAGCTTGACCGGGACTAGTCGAGCAGATACGCAGTATTTT. It encodes CASSLTGTSRADTQYF. The whole variable domain, remainder taken from reference TRBV5-1 and TRBJ2-3, is KAGVTQTPRYLIKTRGQQVTLSCSPISGHRSVSWYQQTPGQGLQFLFEYFSETQRNKGNFPGRFSGRQFSNSRSEMNVSTLELGDSALYLCASSLTGTSRADTQYFGPGTRLTVL.

The V gene is TRBV7-8, the J gene TRBJ2-3, with TRBD2 identical over 11 bases. This CDR3 is 12 amino acids long. The J segment lost 11 bases and the V segment lost 8 bases, leaving 6 bases of the junction unmatched. Germline-derived CDR1 and CDR2 are SGHVS and FQNEAQ. The CDR3 DNA follows: TGTGCCAGCGGAACTAGCGGGGGTAAGCAGTATTTT. This encodes CASGTSGGKQYF.

This clone was seen only once. The chain carries TRBV7-5 and TRBJ2-1; the D call of TRBD2 is as the table states it, not checked on the DNA. TRBV7-5 is designated a pseudogene. CDR3 size: 18 residues. The CDR3 nucleotides are TGTGTCAGAAGCTTGTCGGGGGATAGGAGACAGCAACGAAATGAGCAGTTCTTC. As protein: CVRSLSGDRRQQRNEQFF.

A word on this clone: The same CDR3 is also encoded by other DNA sequences in this sample. The chain combines TRBV2 with TRBJ1-5, with 9 positions matching TRBD1. Germline V lookup: CDR1 SNHLY, CDR2 FYNNEI. The CDR3 extends over 14 amino acids. The J segment lost 4 bases and the V segment lost 3 bases, leaving 1 base of the junction unmatched. The DNA of the CDR3 is TGTGCCAGCAGTGAGGACAGGGGTAATCAGCCCCAGCATTTT. Amino acids: CASSEDRGNQPQHF.

This clone was counted only a few times. The genes are TRBV6-5 and TRBJ2-7; tentative D call: TRBD1 (5 bases). CDR1 MNHEY and CDR2 SVGAGI come from the germline V gene. V lost 6 bases and J 1 base, leaving 16 bases between the germline ends. This CDR3 is built from 15 residues. Here the CDR3 DNA reads TGTGCCAGCAGCTCTACAGGACCCGATTCCTACGAGCAGTACTTC. Its translation: CASSSTGPDSYEQYF.

The chain combines TRBV9 with TRBJ1-5; D perhaps matches TRBD1 (5 bases). Germline CDR1 is SGDLS and CDR2 is YYNGEE. The CDR3 is 14 amino acids. Deletions cut 2 bases from V and 0 bases from J, with 6 bases between. The CDR3: CASSVGGSNQPQHF. Written as DNA, the CDR3 is TGTGCCAGCAGCGTCGGGGGTAGCAATCAGCCCCAGCATTTT.

This rearrangement joins TRBV19 to TRBJ2-4, with 8 bases matching TRBD1. The CDR3 totals 14 residues. CDR1 is LNHDA and CDR2 is SQIVND in the germline V gene (reference sequence). V shed 1 base and J 8 bases; nucleotides not matched to a gene: 4. CDR3 nucleotides: TGTGCCAGTAGTATAGGGACAGGGTTGGACATTCAGTACTTC. Translated, it gives CASSIGTGLDIQYF.

J is TRBJ2-3 and V is TRBV11-3, with D perhaps matching TRBD1 (6 bases). Trimming took 1 base from V and 14 from J, leaving 13 bases between them. Germline assignment: CDR1 SGHNT and CDR2 YENEEA. CDR3 length: 12 residues. CDR3 protein: CASSLAEGVLYF. In DNA form, the CDR3 reads TGTGCCAGCAGCTTAGCAGAGGGGGTCTTGTATTTT.

This clone showed up just a few times. The rearrangement links TRBV6-1 to TRBJ1-1; D gene uncertain. CDR1 is MNHNS, CDR2 SASEGT, per germline. CDR3 length: 15 amino acids. The V end lost 1 base, the J end lost 2 bases, and 11 bases lay between the germline ends. The CDR3 DNA follows: TGTGCCAGCAGTGAAGGTCGGGAAATCAACACTGAAGCTTTCTTT. Translation gives CASSEGREINTEAFF.

This clone has more than one count but fewer than ten. This chain uses TRBV5-4 with TRBJ1-6; D may be TRBD1 (5 bases). There are 13 residues in the CDR3. Trimming took 4 bases from V and 8 from J, leaving 10 bases between them. CDR1 and CDR2 from the germline V gene are SGHNT and YYREEE (reference sequence). The CDR3 loop reads CASSPRGDSPLHF. The CDR3 bases are TGTGCCAGCAGCCCCCGGGGGGATTCACCCCTCCACTTT.

Only a few counts were recorded for this clone. This chain links TRBV29-1 with TRBJ1-1; 7 nucleotides match TRBD1. The CDR3 totals 13 residues. Germline-derived CDR1 and CDR2 are SQVTM and ANQGSEA. Trimming cost V 4 bases and J 1 base; bases outside gene matches: 3. The CDR3 sequence: CSVAGGPNTEAFF. CDR3 nucleotide sequence: TGCAGCGTTGCAGGGGGGCCGAACACTGAAGCTTTCTTT.